These T cell receptor beta chains were read from a single sample in a study of monozygotic twins with inflammatory bowel disease. TCRdb reprocessed the 5' RACE reads and reports one entry per CDR3 protein, with no DNA. The table gives about 380,000 distinct CDR3 sequences; the top ten clones make up just over 2.5% of it. The source material was blood. The receptors were sampled from a human donor with ulcerative colitis or Crohn's disease, or a healthy co-twin of an affected twin (not recorded which). Each CDR3 is given with its conserved first and last residue. Clone size is shown for a subset of rows, as once, few, many or a class of expanded clone.

J gene	clone size	V gene	CDR3 length	CDR3 protein
TRBJ2-1	-	TRBV18	14	CASSPQRGYNEQFF
TRBJ1-5	-	TRBV6-1	14	CASSELHSNQPQHF
TRBJ2-7	-	TRBV7-9	15	CASSMGQISSYEQYF
TRBJ1-2	-	TRBV10-2	14	CASSEPTGSYGYTF
TRBJ1-2	-	TRBV27	13	CASSPAGPRGYTF
TRBJ1-1	-	TRBV4-3	16	CASSQDSGGLNTEAFF
TRBJ2-7	-	TRBV29-1	15	CSVDVWVSGGYEQYF
TRBJ1-5	-	TRBV20-1	15	CSALMTGYSNQPQHF
TRBJ1-1	-	TRBV7-2	16	CASSYPGTGKQTEAFF
TRBJ1-4	-	TRBV5-6	14	CASSPDGRGEKLFF
TRBJ2-2	-	TRBV27	16	CASSLRQGVSRGELFF
TRBJ2-3	medium-sized	TRBV6-6	13	CASSYAGTDTQYF
TRBJ2-7	-	TRBV7-9	14	CASSLVNKPYDQYF
TRBJ2-5	-	TRBV29-1	17	CSVSPPIGGAKGETQYF
TRBJ2-7	-	TRBV5-1	15	CASSLAGTGEYEQYF
TRBJ1-5	-	TRBV2	12	CASSRLDQPQHF
TRBJ2-7	-	TRBV12-3/TRBV12-4	13	CASSLSLDRRRYF
TRBJ2-1	-	TRBV5-1	16	CASSLGEGRAINEQFF
TRBJ2-1	-	TRBV7-9	14	CASKTSGGYNEQFF
TRBJ1-1	-	TRBV27	15	CASSLFPLMNTEAFF
TRBJ1-2	-	TRBV20-1	14	CSALDRAFNYGYTF
TRBJ2-2	-	TRBV6-5	16	CASSSLRGRGTGELFF
TRBJ2-7	-	TRBV7-2	15	CASSLQLAPYYEQYF
TRBJ2-6	-	TRBV2	15	CASRRDNSGANVLTF
TRBJ2-1	-	TRBV6-1	15	CASSLSFGTDNEQFF
TRBJ1-2	-	TRBV7-2	17	CASSFLYPTVDDYGYTF
TRBJ1-1	-	TRBV7-8	15	CASSPPQIMNTEAFF
TRBJ2-2	-	TRBV5-1	14	CASSSQGTTGELFF
TRBJ2-1	-	TRBV4-1	14	CASSHPTSYNEQFF
TRBJ1-3	-	TRBV3-1	15	CASSPLTGAGNTIYF
TRBJ2-3	-	TRBV10-2	15	CASSDPGTGPDTQYF
TRBJ2-5	-	TRBV29-1	14	CSVAGLAGRETQYF
TRBJ2-6	-	TRBV5-1	19	CASSFENPQLASGANVLTF
TRBJ1-1	-	TRBV6-1	13	CASSNVRNTEAFF
TRBJ2-1	-	TRBV2	13	CASRITGGNEQFF
TRBJ2-2	-	TRBV9	14	CASSPNHRTGELFF
TRBJ2-7	-	TRBV7-2	15	CASSLDLAPATEQYF
TRBJ2-7	-	TRBV29-1	14	CSVGGGLPSYEQYF
TRBJ1-6	-	TRBV7-2	15	CASSLTGRTNSPLHF
TRBJ2-5	-	TRBV5-1	14	CASSLGDRGETQYF
TRBJ2-1	-	TRBV12-3/TRBV12-4	16	CASSSPGSGGANEQFF